These 27 T cell receptor beta chains came from one sample sequenced in a study of cytotoxic CD8 clonotypes in ibrutinib-treated CLL. Clones were read by immunoSEQ multiplex PCR, and TCRdb kept only the in-frame ones, dropping some. The profile shows fewer than 200,000 clones, roughly four fifths of them singletons. The sample in question was PBMCs, obtained after 24 months of ibrutinib treatment. The receptors originated from a human donor with chronic lymphocytic leukemia.

This clone was recorded once. The J gene is TRBJ1-2, the V gene TRBV6-6, with 10 bases matching TRBD1. The CDR3 sequence is 13 residues long. Germline values: CDR1 MNHNY, CDR2 SVGAGI (reference sequence). The V and J ends lost 6 bases and 10 bases, in that order; junction bases with no gene match: 8. Written as DNA, the CDR3 is TGTGCCAGCAGAACCGGGACAGGGGTCGCCTACACCTTC. As protein: CASRTGTGVAYTF.

This chain uses TRBV13 with TRBJ1-4; TRBD1 matches 7 bases. This CDR3 contains 15 residues. V was pared by 5 bases and J by 8 bases, with 11 bases of the junction left unmatched. Per germline, CDR1 PRHDT and CDR2 FYEKMQ (reference sequence). The CDR3 reads CASSPRQGRGEKLFF. CDR3 DNA sequence: TGTGCCAGCAGCCCCCGACAGGGAAGAGGGGAAAAACTGTTTTTT. Full variable domain (remainder filled in from reference TRBV13 and TRBJ1-4): AAGVIQSPRHLIKEKRETATLKCYPIPRHDTVYWYQQGPGQDPQFLISFYEKMQSDKGSIPDRFSAQQFSDYHSELNMSSLELGDSALYFCASSPRQGRGEKLFFGSGTQLSVL.

The chain employs TRBV5-1 and TRBJ1-6; D gene ambiguous. The CDR3 runs 15 residues. V dropped 0 bases and J dropped 4 bases, with 8 bases sitting between them. Germline V CDR1 and CDR2: SGHRS, YFSETQ. CDR3 in amino acids: CASSLGASYNSPLHF. Here the CDR3 DNA reads TGCGCCAGCAGCTTGGGGGCATCTTATAATTCACCCCTCCACTTT.

The chain couples TRBV9 to TRBJ1-1; unclear D gene. CDR1 SGDLS and CDR2 YYNGEE come from the germline V gene. The CDR3 extends over 14 amino acids. Trimming took 0 bases from V and 4 from J, leaving 10 bases between them. The CDR3 region is CASSVANSPTEAFF. In DNA form, the CDR3 reads TGTGCCAGCAGCGTAGCTAACAGTCCCACTGAAGCTTTCTTT.

This clone came up once. The chain carries TRBV30 and TRBJ1-1; 12 bases agree with TRBD1. The CDR3 contains 14 residues. The germline V gene encodes CDR1 GTSNPN and CDR2 SVGIG (reference sequence). J gave up 4 bases and V 3 bases, and 3 bases lay outside the gene matches. The CDR3 DNA sequence: TGTGCCTGGAGGGAGGGACAGGGGGCCACTGAAGCTTTCTTT. Translated: CAWREGQGATEAFF. Using reference TRBV30 and TRBJ1-1 for the parts outside the CDR3, the full variable domain is SQTIHQWPATLVQPVGSPLSLECTVEGTSNPNLYWYRQAAGRGLQLLFYSVGIGQISSEVPQNLSASRPQDRQFILSSKKLLLSDSGFYLCAWREGQGATEAFFGQGTRLTVV.

The chain's CDR3 is CASSLAGEAGTDTQYF. Written as DNA, the CDR3 is TGTGCCAGCAGCTTAGCGGGGGAGGCTGGCACAGATACGCAGTATTTT. The chain links TRBV7-2 to TRBJ2-3; possible D gene TRBD2, 6 bases. Germline lookup yields CDR1 SGHTA and CDR2 FQGNSA. CDR3 length equals 16 residues. The V and J ends lost 0 bases and 1 base respectively, with 11 bases between them.

In its sample, this clone was seen many times. The V call is TRBV9, the J call TRBJ1-6, with 7 bases fitting TRBD1. Trimming at V came to 3 bases and at J to 6 bases, leaving 6 bases not matched to a gene. The CDR3 loop spans 15 amino acids. Germline V CDR1 and CDR2: SGDLS, YYNGEE. DNA of the CDR3: TGTGCCAGCAGCGGGTCGACAGGGCTTAATTCACCCCTCCACTTT. Translating gives CASSGSTGLNSPLHF.

The rearrangement joins TRBV5-8 to TRBJ1-5, with TRBD1 as a possible D gene (5 bases). Trimming stripped 7 bases from V and 5 bases from J, with 13 bases between. In germline, CDR1 is SGHTS, CDR2 YDEGEE. The CDR3 has 13 amino acids. In DNA form, the CDR3 reads TGTGCCAGCTTCGGGGGGTTCGATCAGCCCCAGCATTTT. Translating it yields CASFGGFDQPQHF.

The chain employs TRBV19 and TRBJ1-2; 8 nucleotides agree with TRBD1. CDR1 and CDR2 (germline): LNHDA, SQIVND (reference sequence). Unmatched junction bases numbered 9, after V lost 9 bases and J lost 0 bases. The CDR3 length is 15 residues. The CDR3 region has the DNA TGTGCCAGCAGCTCCGACAGGGGCCCTAACTATGGCTACACCTTC. This translates into CASSSDRGPNYGYTF.

The rearrangement links TRBV10-3 to TRBJ2-7, with TRBD2 as a possible D gene (6 bases). The germline V gene encodes CDR1 ENHRY and CDR2 SYGVKD. The CDR3 has 14 residues. Trimming stripped 6 bases from V and 2 bases from J, with 14 bases between. CDR3 region: CAISEEGSAYEQYF. CDR3 coding DNA: TGTGCCATCAGCGAGGAGGGGAGTGCCTACGAGCAGTACTTC.

V usage is TRBV5-6 and J usage is TRBJ2-2; perhaps TRBD2 as D (5 bases). Trimming cost V 4 bases and J 1 base, with 11 bases left between them. Per germline, CDR1 SGHDT and CDR2 YYEEEE. The CDR3 is 15 amino acids. CDR3 in DNA: TGTGCCAGCAGCCATGAACTAGGGAACACCGGGGAGCTGTTTTTT. Its protein is CASSHELGNTGELFF.

This clone was found a few times. The V gene is TRBV18, the J gene TRBJ2-3, with D possibly TRBD2 on 5 matching bases. Trimming cost V 5 bases and J 4 bases, with 7 bases left between them. Germline V gene sequence: CDR1 KGHSH, CDR2 LQKENI. The CDR3 consists of 12 residues. This chain's CDR3 is CASSGEPDTQYF. The CDR3 bases are TGTGCCAGCTCAGGGGAGCCAGATACGCAGTATTTT.

With respect to this clone: This sample also contains other DNA sequences that code for the same CDR3. The chain couples TRBV18 to TRBJ1-3; no clear D gene. The germline V gene has CDR1 KGHSH and CDR2 LQKENI. The ends were cut back, 6 bases at V and 0 bases at J, with 6 bases in the middle. The CDR3 spans 13 residues. For the CDR3, the DNA is TGTGCCAGCTCCCCGGACTCTGGAAACACCATATATTTT. It yields the protein CASSPDSGNTIYF.

The gene calls are TRBV19 and TRBJ2-3; D perhaps matches TRBD2 (6 bases). The V gene lost 2 bases and the J gene lost 7 bases, with 10 bases spanning the gap. Germline CDR1 is LNHDA and CDR2 is SQIVND (reference sequence). The CDR3 has 13 amino acids. In nucleotides, the CDR3 is TGTGCCAGTAGTATAAAGGGCGGGAATACGCAGTATTTT. This sequence encodes CASSIKGGNTQYF.

The genes are TRBV2 and TRBJ2-1; D is perhaps TRBD2 (6 bases). CDR1 is SNHLY and CDR2 is FYNNEI in the germline V gene. Trimming removed 3 bases from V and 11 bases from J, with 20 bases in between. The CDR3 spans 15 residues. This CDR3 reads CASSDGGSAGTKQFF. CDR3 DNA: TGTGCCAGCAGTGATGGTGGGTCCGCGGGAACTAAGCAGTTCTTC.

This clone was counted a single time. DNA for the CDR3: TGTGCCAGCAGCTTAACACCGACAGGAATGAACACTGAAGCTTTCTTT. This encodes CASSLTPTGMNTEAFF. The rearrangement links TRBV7-3 to TRBJ1-1; TRBD1 might be the D (6 bases). The CDR3 is made up of 16 amino acids. Trimming pared 0 bases from V and 0 bases from J, leaving 11 bases between. The germline CDR1 and CDR2 sequences are SGHTA and FQGTGA.

The chain combines TRBV12-5 with TRBJ2-1; D might be TRBD2 (6 bases). Germline V gene lookup returns CDR1 LGHNT and CDR2 FRNRAP. This CDR3 has 15 amino acids. Trimming cost V 7 bases and J 4 bases, with 17 bases left between them. The CDR3 DNA follows: TGTGCTAGTGTGGCGGGGTCCATTTCTTACAATGAGCAGTTCTTC. Its translation is CASVAGSISYNEQFF.

This chain joins TRBV6-1 and TRBJ1-1; D is undetermined. CDR1 is MNHNS, CDR2 SASEGT, per germline. V was clipped by 7 bases and J by 1 base, with 4 bases between them. CDR3 size: 11 residues. CDR3 sequence: CASNPNTEAFF. CDR3 sequence (DNA): TGTGCCAGCAATCCGAACACTGAAGCTTTCTTT.

The chain is built from TRBV15 and TRBJ1-5; TRBD1 is a possible D gene (6 bases). V lost 3 bases and J 0 bases, leaving 15 bases between the germline ends. From germline, CDR1 is LNHNV and CDR2 YYDKDF (reference sequence). CDR3 size: 17 residues. CDR3 loop: CATSRSIYRVSNQPQHF. CDR3 sequence (DNA): TGTGCCACCAGCAGGTCGATCTACAGGGTTAGCAATCAGCCCCAGCATTTT.

The V gene is TRBV1, the J gene TRBJ2-3; the table's D call TRBD2 went unverified against the DNA. TRBV1 is listed as a pseudogene. This CDR3 spans 17 amino acids. The CDR3 reads CTSSRGCVAGITDTQYF. DNA of the CDR3: TGCACCAGCAGCCGGGGTTGTGTAGCGGGGATTACAGATACGCAGTATTTT.

V gene TRBV2 combines with J gene TRBJ1-4, with TRBD1 as a possible D gene (5 bases). CDR3 length: 19 amino acids. V was shortened by 2 bases and J by 0 bases, with 19 bases between the two germline ends. The germline CDR1 and CDR2 sequences are SNHLY and FYNNEI. The chain's CDR3 is CASSESGAGGPATNEKLFF. DNA of the CDR3: TGTGCCAGCAGTGAATCTGGGGCAGGCGGCCCCGCAACTAATGAAAAACTGTTTTTT.

V usage is TRBV9 and J usage is TRBJ2-1; 7 nucleotides match TRBD2. Germline lookup yields CDR1 SGDLS and CDR2 YYNGEE. The CDR3 extends over 17 amino acids. The trim removed 0 bases at V and 4 bases at J, leaving 10 bases unmatched. CDR3 amino acids: CASSVGPSGSLYNEQFF. CDR3 sequence (DNA): TGTGCCAGCAGCGTAGGACCTAGCGGCTCCTTATACAATGAGCAGTTCTTC.

V is TRBV11-3 and J is TRBJ2-7; 9 bases line up with TRBD1. V lost 4 bases, J lost 2 bases, and 9 bases stayed unmatched. The germline V gene has CDR1 SGHNT and CDR2 YENEEA. The CDR3 has 16 residues. The CDR3 is CASSSSGQGKPYEQYF. DNA for the CDR3: TGTGCCAGCAGCTCTTCGGGACAGGGAAAACCCTACGAGCAGTACTTC.

The genes are TRBV6-1 and TRBJ1-1, with 8 nucleotides matching TRBD1. The CDR3 length is 13 residues. Germline values: CDR1 MNHNS, CDR2 SASEGT. Trimming at V came to 5 bases and at J to 6 bases, leaving 5 bases not matched to a gene. In DNA, the CDR3 is TGTGCCAGCAGTAGACAGGGGAGCGCTGAAGCTTTCTTT. Its translation: CASSRQGSAEAFF.

This clone was detected only once. The chain employs TRBV7-2 and TRBJ1-2, with unresolved D. CDR3 size: 13 residues. Trimming left V 2 bases short and J 7 bases short, with 11 bases between. Germline lookup yields CDR1 SGHTA and CDR2 FQGNSA. CDR3 sequence: CASSLMTETGYTF. The DNA of the CDR3 is TGTGCCAGCAGCTTAATGACTGAGACTGGCTACACCTTC.

The chain links TRBV4-2 to TRBJ1-2; TRBD1 aligns across 9 bases. V lost 1 base to trimming and J lost 6 bases; unmatched junction nucleotides: 3. The CDR3 consists of 14 residues. CDR1 and CDR2 from the germline V gene are LGHNA and YNFKEQ. The CDR3: CASSQGTGEDGYTF. The DNA of the CDR3 is TGTGCCAGCAGCCAAGGGACAGGGGAGGATGGCTACACCTTC.

This clone was observed a single time. The CDR3, as DNA: TGTGCCAGCAGCCCACGGACTAGCTACGAGCAGTACTTC. Its protein is CASSPRTSYEQYF. The chain uses TRBV7-2 and TRBJ2-7; 7 bases agree with TRBD2. Germline CDR1 SGHTA, CDR2 FQGNSA. CDR3 size: 13 residues. Unmatched junction bases numbered 4, after V lost 5 bases and J lost 3 bases.